Below, 27 T cell receptor beta chains from the same sample are listed, as sequenced in a study of T cell responses to AZD1222 COVID-19 vaccine. Clones were read by immunoSEQ multiplex PCR, and TCRdb kept only the in-frame ones, dropping some. The sample lists under 150,000 clones, less than 90% occurring once. The sequencing here drew on peripheral blood, taken on day 0 of AZD1222 vaccination. The source is an adult in good health.

This chain uses TRBV5-6 with TRBJ1-2; D may be TRBD1 (5 bases). Germline V gene lookup returns CDR1 SGHDT and CDR2 YYEEEE. The CDR3 extends over 14 amino acids. V gave up 4 bases and J gave up 4 bases, with 14 bases separating them. The CDR3 is CASSRGVGGYGYTF. The CDR3 DNA sequence: TGTGCCAGCAGCCGGGGGGTGGGCGGCTATGGCTACACCTTC.

The chain employs TRBV5-1 and TRBJ2-5, with D tentatively TRBD1 or TRBD2 (6 bases each). Per the germline V gene, CDR1 is SGHRS and CDR2 is YFSETQ. Trimming took 6 bases from V and 2 from J, leaving 17 bases between them. This CDR3 is 15 amino acids long. CDR3 in DNA: TGCGCCAGCACCCCCGGAGGGGGAAGGCAAGAGACCCAGTACTTC. Translated: CASTPGGGRQETQYF.

The genes are TRBV1 and TRBJ2-3; TRBD2 is the table's D call, not checked against the DNA. TRBV1 represents a pseudogene. The length of the CDR3 is 19 residues. CDR3 sequence: CTSSQDQLAAPRGTDTQYF. In DNA form, the CDR3 reads TGCACCAGCAGCCAAGATCAACTAGCGGCCCCGAGAGGCACAGATACGCAGTATTTT.

This clone was observed a few times. This chain joins TRBV11-2 and TRBJ2-7; D assignment may be TRBD1 or TRBD2 (5 bases each). V was clipped by 3 bases and J by 6 bases, with 15 bases between them. CDR1 and CDR2 from the germline V gene are SGHAT and FQNNGV. The CDR3 spans 14 residues. CDR3 sequence (DNA): TGTGCCAGCAGCTTGAGGCGAGGGGTGGTCGAGCAGTACTTC. Its translation is CASSLRRGVVEQYF.

The rearrangement joins TRBV29-1 to TRBJ1-1, with D possibly being TRBD1 (6 bases). The CDR3 runs to 13 residues. Germline V lookup: CDR1 SQVTM, CDR2 ANQGSEA. The V end lost 4 bases, the J end lost 0 bases, and 9 bases lay between the germline ends. CDR3 in DNA: TGCAGCGTTGCACAGGGCATGAACACTGAAGCTTTCTTT. Protein sequence: CSVAQGMNTEAFF.

The V call is TRBV9, the J call TRBJ1-5, with D perhaps TRBD1 (5 bases). This CDR3 is built from 12 residues. The germline V gene has CDR1 SGDLS and CDR2 YYNGEE. Trimming removed 3 bases at V and 9 bases at J, with 10 bases between. The CDR3: CASSGQIGPQHF. In nucleotides, the CDR3 is TGTGCCAGCAGCGGACAGATCGGGCCCCAGCATTTT.

This chain links TRBV20-1 with TRBJ1-1, with D perhaps matching TRBD1 (5 bases). The V and J ends lost 3 bases and 1 base respectively, with 6 bases between them. The length of the CDR3 is 12 residues. The germline gives CDR1 DFQATT, CDR2 SNEGSKA (reference sequence). CDR3 residues: CSASGGNTEAFF. The DNA for the CDR3 is TGCAGTGCTAGTGGGGGGAACACTGAAGCTTTCTTT.

V gene TRBV28 combines with J gene TRBJ1-4; no clear D gene. Germline CDR1 and CDR2: MDHEN and SYDVKM. V was cut by 7 bases and J by 0 bases, with 12 bases left in between. The CDR3 loop spans 15 amino acids. The CDR3: CASTKANPTNEKLFF. DNA of the CDR3: TGTGCCAGCACAAAAGCGAATCCAACTAATGAAAAACTGTTTTTT.

The V call is TRBV11-3, the J call TRBJ1-6, with D unclear. V was clipped by 7 bases and J by 9 bases, with 10 bases between them. The germline gives CDR1 SGHNT, CDR2 YENEEA. CDR3 size: 12 residues. The chain's CDR3 is CASTPVSSPLHF. CDR3 nucleotide sequence: TGTGCCAGCACCCCAGTGAGTTCACCCCTCCACTTT.

This chain links TRBV6-1 with TRBJ1-6, with D uncertain. Germline assignment: CDR1 MNHNS and CDR2 SASEGT. The CDR3 has 13 residues. V lost 6 bases to trimming and J lost 9 bases, with 12 bases between them. CDR3 sequence: CASSLRQGSPLHF. DNA for the CDR3: TGTGCCAGCAGCTTACGCCAAGGTTCACCCCTCCACTTT.

The V and J genes are TRBV2 and TRBJ1-2; 7 bases map to TRBD1. J lost 0 bases, V lost 7 bases, and 11 bases had no gene match. CDR1 and CDR2 (germline): SNHLY, FYNNEI. This CDR3 has 16 residues. The CDR3 DNA reads TGTGCCAGCACTAAAAGTTGGGACAGCACTAACTATGGCTACACCTTC. Its translation: CASTKSWDSTNYGYTF.

This chain joins TRBV7-2 and TRBJ1-4; 8 bases are shared with TRBD1. The J segment lost 0 bases and the V segment lost 5 bases, leaving 2 bases of the junction unmatched. Germline-derived CDR1 and CDR2 are SGHTA and FQGNSA. CDR3 length: 15 residues. CDR3 nucleotide sequence: TGTGCCAGCAGCGAACAGGGGGCAACTAATGAAAAACTGTTTTTT. Protein sequence: CASSEQGATNEKLFF.

V gene TRBV25-1 combines with J gene TRBJ2-3; 9 bases align to TRBD2. The germline V gene encodes CDR1 MGHDK and CDR2 SYGVNS. V shed 2 bases, J shed 2 bases, and the junction held 11 bases outside the gene matches. The CDR3 loop spans 18 amino acids. CDR3 in DNA: TGTGCCAGCAGTGAAGCCTTATCTAGCGGGAAGTACACAGATACGCAGTATTTT. Amino acids: CASSEALSSGKYTDTQYF.

The chain couples TRBV27 to TRBJ2-1; 7 bases are shared with TRBD2. V gave up 7 bases and J gave up 8 bases; unmatched junction bases: 11. The CDR3 sequence is 14 residues long. Germline CDR1 and CDR2: MNHEY and SMNVEV (reference sequence). The CDR3 loop reads CASTLGEGRDEQFF. CDR3 DNA: TGTGCCAGCACCCTAGGGGAAGGGAGGGATGAGCAGTTCTTC.

This clone was found once. The V gene is TRBV6-1, the J gene TRBJ2-7, with 8 bases aligning to TRBD1. Trimming took 3 bases from V and 0 from J; bases not matched to a gene: 4. Germline V gives CDR1 MNHNS, CDR2 SASEGT. The length of the CDR3 is 15 residues. The CDR3 nucleotides are TGTGCCAGCAGTGACAGGGGGCACAGCTCCTACGAGCAGTACTTC. It specifies CASSDRGHSSYEQYF.

This chain uses TRBV14 with TRBJ2-7; 12 bases are shared with TRBD2. CDR3 length: 15 amino acids. Germline V lookup: CDR1 SGHDN, CDR2 FVKESK. V lost 1 base, J lost 4 bases, and 2 bases stayed unmatched. CDR3 in amino acids: CASSQGLAGAYEQYF. The DNA of the CDR3 is TGTGCCAGCAGCCAAGGACTAGCGGGAGCTTACGAGCAGTACTTC.

This rearrangement joins TRBV6-5 to TRBJ2-3; TRBD2 matches at 8 bases. V lost 0 bases, J lost 5 bases, and 7 bases stayed unmatched. The germline V gene has CDR1 MNHEY and CDR2 SVGAGI. This CDR3 comprises 16 residues. CDR3: CASSYSGTRPIDTQYF. In DNA form, the CDR3 reads TGTGCCAGCAGTTACTCCGGGACTAGACCGATAGATACGCAGTATTTT.

The rearrangement links TRBV7-2 to TRBJ1-4; no clear D gene. In germline, CDR1 is SGHTA, CDR2 FQGNSA. The V gene lost 0 bases and the J gene lost 3 bases, with 8 bases spanning the gap. This CDR3 comprises 15 residues. CDR3 protein: CASSLAGSANEKLFF. As DNA, the CDR3 is TGTGCCAGCAGCTTAGCAGGCAGTGCTAATGAAAAACTGTTTTTT.

The gene calls are TRBV15 and TRBJ1-5; D gene ambiguous. The CDR3 runs to 14 residues. Germline CDR1 is LNHNV and CDR2 is YYDKDF (reference sequence). V was pared by 3 bases and J by 1 base, with 7 bases between. The CDR3 protein is CATSRGGSNQPQHF. The CDR3 region has the DNA TGTGCCACCAGCAGGGGAGGGAGCAATCAGCCCCAGCATTTT.

The chain recombines TRBV19 with TRBJ1-1, with a possible D match to TRBD1 (6 bases). Trimming stripped 5 bases from V and 10 bases from J, with 14 bases between. This CDR3 is 12 amino acids long. Germline V gene lookup returns CDR1 LNHDA and CDR2 SQIVND (reference sequence). The CDR3 bases are TGTGCCAGTAGTCGAGAGGGGGGTATAGCTTTCTTT. It codes for CASSREGGIAFF.

This chain uses TRBV7-9 with TRBJ2-2; 8 nucleotides match TRBD1. Germline CDR1 and CDR2: SEHNR and FQNEAQ (reference sequence). V shed 5 bases and J 7 bases; nucleotides not matched to a gene: 6. CDR3 length: 14 residues. Here the CDR3 reads CASSPRQGHGELFF. CDR3 sequence (DNA): TGTGCCAGCAGCCCACGACAGGGGCACGGGGAGCTGTTTTTT.

This chain links TRBV28 with TRBJ1-1; 7 bases are shared with TRBD1. This CDR3 spans 15 amino acids. Germline CDR1 and CDR2: MDHEN and SYDVKM. Unmatched junction bases numbered 10, after V lost 5 bases and J lost 4 bases. The CDR3 protein is CASSDMDRRGTEAFF. The DNA of the CDR3 is TGTGCCAGCAGTGATATGGACAGGAGGGGCACTGAAGCTTTCTTT.

The V call is TRBV9, the J call TRBJ2-3; 9 bases map to TRBD2. Germline V gene lookup returns CDR1 SGDLS and CDR2 YYNGEE. Losses at the gene ends were 5 bases for V and 7 bases for J; bases not matched to a gene: 8. The CDR3 is 14 amino acids. The CDR3: CASSGSGSVNTQYF. In DNA, the CDR3 is TGTGCCAGCAGTGGTAGCGGGAGTGTAAATACGCAGTATTTT.

This rearrangement joins TRBV6-5 to TRBJ1-5; TRBD1 is a possible D gene (5 bases). V was cut by 8 bases and J by 3 bases, with 14 bases left in between. CDR3 length: 14 amino acids. Germline V gives CDR1 MNHEY, CDR2 SVGAGI. CDR3 in DNA: TGTGCCAGCGGGAGGGCAGGGATCAATCAGCCCCAGCATTTT. Protein sequence: CASGRAGINQPQHF.

This clone was counted once. This chain links TRBV18 with TRBJ1-5; possible D gene TRBD1, 5 bases. This CDR3 has 19 amino acids. Germline V CDR1 and CDR2: KGHSH, LQKENI. V lost 3 bases and J lost 1, with 22 bases in between. The CDR3 loop reads CASSPLPRGVEHSNQPQHF. The CDR3 DNA sequence: TGTGCCAGCTCACCTCTCCCGAGGGGCGTTGAACACAGCAATCAGCCCCAGCATTTT.

The chain carries TRBV19 and TRBJ1-4; 12 bases line up with TRBD1. CDR1 LNHDA and CDR2 SQIVND come from the germline V gene (reference sequence). The CDR3 covers 14 residues. V shed 6 bases and J 8 bases; nucleotides not matched to a gene: 4. CDR3 nucleotides: TGTGCCAGTAGGGGACAGGGGGCAGGAGAAAAACTGTTTTTT. Translation gives CASRGQGAGEKLFF. The full variable domain, in which reference TRBV19 and TRBJ1-4 provide the parts outside the CDR3, is DGGITQSPKYLFRKEGQNVTLSCEQNLNHDAMYWYRQDPGQGLRLIYYSQIVNDFQKGDIAEGYSVSREKKESFPLTVTSAQKNPTAFYLCASRGQGAGEKLFFGSGTQLSVL.

This chain joins TRBV11-3 and TRBJ2-5; D is ambiguous. The CDR3 sequence is 13 residues long. Germline lookup yields CDR1 SGHNT and CDR2 YENEEA. V lost 6 bases, J lost 0 bases, and 8 bases lay in between. CDR3 bases: TGTGCCAGCAGTGGTTCGTACCAAGAGACCCAGTACTTC. It specifies CASSGSYQETQYF. Drawing the rest from reference TRBV11-3 and TRBJ2-5, the complete variable domain is EAGVVQSPRYKIIEKKQPVAFWCNPISGHNTLYWYLQNLGQGPELLIRYENEEAVDDSQLPKDRFSAERLKGVDSTLKIQPAELGDSAVYLCASSGSYQETQYFGPGTRLLVL.